The rows below give T cell receptor beta chains drawn from one sample of a study of cytotoxic CD8 clonotypes in ibrutinib-treated CLL. Profiled with immunoSEQ multiplex PCR; TCRdb holds only in-frame clones, not every one. The sample yields about 92,000 clones, approximately 80% seen once. Sample: PBMCs, taken after 24 months of ibrutinib treatment. Every receptor here comes from a human donor with chronic lymphocytic leukemia. CDR3s include the opening cysteine and the closing phenylalanine or tryptophan. The D gene is left open where the match is weak. Expanded clones get a size class; other rows say once, few or many, or leave the size out.

>NA|TRBD1|TRBV28|TRBJ1-5
CASSGTGGRSSQPQHF
TGTGCCAGCAGTGGGACAGGGGGCCGGTCGAGTCAGCCCCAGCATTTT
>NA|NA|TRBV5-4|TRBJ1-5
CASSLAGLNQPQHF
TGTGCCAGCAGCTTGGCAGGGTTGAATCAGCCCCAGCATTTT
>few|NA|TRBV15|TRBJ1-1
CATSRDRYDTFF
TGTGCCACCAGCCGAGACAGGTATGACACTTTCTTT
>NA|TRBD1|TRBV5-1|TRBJ2-3
CASSLRDSSSTDTQYF
TGCGCCAGCAGCTTGAGGGACAGCTCTAGCACAGATACGCAGTATTTT
>NA|NA|TRBV15|TRBJ2-7
CATSRLDEQYF
TGTGCCACCAGCAGGTTAGACGAGCAGTACTTC
>NA|NA|TRBV6-5|TRBJ1-5
CASSPRGGSNQPQHF
TGTGCCTCTTCCCCAAGAGGGGGGAGCAATCAGCCCCAGCATTTT
>NA|NA|TRBV5-6|TRBJ2-7
CASSLVNPYEQYF
TGTGCCAGCAGCTTGGTAAACCCATACGAGCAGTACTTC
>NA|TRBD1|TRBV27|TRBJ1-2
CASSRGTGVNYGYTF
TGTGCCAGCAGTCGAGGGACAGGGGTTAACTATGGCTACACCTTC
>once|NA|TRBV7-8|TRBJ2-1
CASSSLWRYNEQFF
TGTGCCAGCAGCTCCCTATGGCGGTACAATGAGCAGTTCTTC
>NA|NA|TRBV28|TRBJ1-5
CASLRQVTSNQPQHF
TGTGCCAGCCTAAGGCAGGTCACAAGCAATCAGCCCCAGCATTTT
>NA|NA|TRBV9|TRBJ2-7
CASSPPGSYSYEQYF
TGTGCCAGCAGCCCCCCGGGCTCCTATTCTTACGAGCAGTACTTC
>NA|TRBD1|TRBV6-6|TRBJ1-5
CASRSQGNQPQHF
TGTGCCAGCCGCTCACAGGGGAACCAGCCCCAGCATTTT
>NA|TRBD2|TRBV27|TRBJ2-7
CASSWVAGVEQYF
TGTGCCAGCAGTTGGGTAGCGGGTGTCGAGCAGTACTTC
>NA|NA|TRBV18|TRBJ1-2
CASSPPGTPNYGYTF
TGTGCCAGCTCACCACCTGGGACACCGAACTATGGCTACACCTTC
>few|TRBD2|TRBV23-1|TRBJ2-2
CASSPLAKDTGELFF
TGCGCCAGCAGTCCACTAGCGAAGGACACCGGGGAGCTGTTTTTT
>NA|NA|TRBV19|TRBJ1-3
CASSILGNTIYF
TGTGCCAGTAGTATTCTTGGGAACACCATATATTTT
>NA|NA|TRBV18|TRBJ2-5
CASSPAELQETQYF
TGTGCCAGCTCACCAGCGGAGCTCCAAGAGACCCAGTACTTC
>few|TRBD1|TRBV7-3|TRBJ2-7
CASSLGTGGKNEQYF
TGTGCCAGCAGCCTCGGGACAGGGGGAAAGAACGAGCAGTACTTC
>NA|NA|TRBV6-5|TRBJ1-5
CASSQDGNQPQHF
TGTGCCAGCAGTCAGGACGGGAATCAGCCCCAGCATTTT
>NA|NA|TRBV28|TRBJ2-5
CASSLDGARGAQYF
TGTGCCAGCAGCTTGGACGGGGCCCGAGGGGCCCAGTACTTC
>few|TRBD1|TRBV5-1|TRBJ2-2
CASSMRTGSYGELFF
TGCGCCAGCAGCATGAGGACAGGGTCGTACGGGGAGCTGTTTTTT
>NA|NA|TRBV10-3|TRBJ1-3
CAISESGAGARNTIYF
TGTGCCATCAGTGAGTCTGGGGCAGGCGCCCGAAACACCATATATTTT
>NA|NA|TRBV16|TRBJ2-5
CASSQLWGETQYF
TGTGCCAGCAGCCAATTATGGGGGGAGACCCAGTACTTC
>NA|NA|TRBV28|TRBJ1-3
CASTDASSGNTIYF
TGTGCCAGCACCGACGCGTCCTCTGGAAACACCATATATTTT
>once|NA|TRBV9|TRBJ1-2
CASSVGGTTNYGYTF
TGTGCCAGCAGCGTGGGGGGCACGACTAACTATGGCTACACCTTC
>NA|NA|TRBV5-5|TRBJ2-7
CASSEERGITYEQYF
TGTGCCAGCAGCGAGGAGCGAGGGATTACCTACGAGCAGTACTTC
>few|NA|TRBV16|TRBJ2-3
CASSQSRQVGRDTQYF
TGTGCCAGCAGCCAATCACGACAAGTGGGCAGGGATACGCAGTATTTT
>NA|TRBD2|TRBV6-1|TRBJ2-7
CASRSGTSGSSEQYF
TGTGCCAGCAGATCGGGGACTAGCGGAAGCTCCGAGCAGTACTTC
>NA|NA|TRBV7-3|TRBJ2-5
CASSPSTGRGVETQYF
TGTGCCAGCAGCCCTTCGACAGGGAGGGGAGTGGAGACCCAGTACTTC
>NA|TRBD1|TRBV5-1|TRBJ2-1
CASSGGQGRFDEQFF
TGCGCCAGCAGCGGGGGACAGGGGAGGTTCGATGAGCAGTTCTTC
>NA|NA|TRBV11-2|TRBJ2-3
CASSSRGRVTDTQYF
TGTGCCAGCAGCTCCCGTGGGCGTGTCACAGATACGCAGTATTTT